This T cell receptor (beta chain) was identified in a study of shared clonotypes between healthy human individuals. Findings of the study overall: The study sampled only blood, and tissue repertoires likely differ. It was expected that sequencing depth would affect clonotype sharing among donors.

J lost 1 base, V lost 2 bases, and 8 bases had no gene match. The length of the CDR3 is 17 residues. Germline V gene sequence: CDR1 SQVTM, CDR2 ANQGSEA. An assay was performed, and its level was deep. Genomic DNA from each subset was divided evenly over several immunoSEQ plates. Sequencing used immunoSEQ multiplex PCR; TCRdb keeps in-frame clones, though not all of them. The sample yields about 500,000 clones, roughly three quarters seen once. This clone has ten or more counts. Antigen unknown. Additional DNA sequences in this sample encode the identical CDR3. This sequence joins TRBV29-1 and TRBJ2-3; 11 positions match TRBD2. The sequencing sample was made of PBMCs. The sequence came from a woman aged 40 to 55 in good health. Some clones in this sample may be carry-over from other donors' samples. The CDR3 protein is CSVEWLAGGHGTDTQYF. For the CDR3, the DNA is TGCAGCGTTGAATGGCTAGCGGGAGGTCACGGCACAGATACGCAGTATTTT.